This T cell receptor (beta chain) was observed in a study of cytomegalovirus exposure and HLA in healthy donors (dated by TCRdb to the late 2010s). Regarding the research as a whole: An earlier analysis of about 560 of the donors reported about 280 Gb of sequence data and some 110 million unique TCR beta sequences obtained from about 200 million T cells. The number of donors typed differed by locus, with 629-630 for A, B, C, DRB1 and DQB1, more than 500 for DQA1, 600 to 610 for DPA1, and around 430 for DPB1. Because of strong linkage in the cohort, 5 or 6 DR-DQ haplotypes were treated as single units for association and clustering. HLA typing covered class I and class II loci at four-digit resolution. Alongside the repertoire data, information on donor age, sex, ethnicity and CMV serostatus was compiled. The study combined high-throughput TCR immunosequencing, statistical association of individual TCRs with disease status, and machine learning to predict cytomegalovirus infection status. Roughly 310 gigabases of sequencing data and tens of millions of unique TCR sequences were included in an early release covering under 650 HLA-typed donors. The aim of the study was to test whether cataloging public T cell receptors could identify signatures of past pathogen exposure. Of the 300 to 500 genotyped donors, 65% to 90% were placed in the genetic ancestry cluster associated with self-reported Caucasian donors. Using immunosequencing, the study profiled T cell repertoires from about 610 subjects and related those repertoires to cytomegalovirus serostatus. Rather than using new phenotypic data, the later analysis identified candidate immune exposures from TCR beta sequences and from how often those sequences occurred across donors. Genome-wide SNP genotypes for about 55% of the roughly 670 donors were used in a later genetic analysis, which treated that subset as a discovery cohort. Every discovery cohort repertoire had been produced on one sequencing platform. In addition to the first cohort of roughly 700 subjects, a separate validation cohort of 120 different subjects was used. An earlier analysis of a few hundred of the donors applied high-throughput TCR beta sequencing to assess whether each TCR beta V gene segment acted as functional or pseudogenic. Among 300 to 450 genotyped donors of the cohort, an average of approximately 240,000 unique TCR beta nucleotide sequences were sequenced per donor, around 20% of them non-productive. In a later analysis, previously published TCR beta repertoires from 666 donors were re-analyzed and high-resolution HLA genotyping was added so that TCR occurrence patterns could be studied. Study-wide findings and limitations: A later analysis found that HLA-associated TCR beta chains were more clonally expanded and had lower generation probabilities than equally common non-associated chains. A later genetic analysis associated a missense DCLRE1C variant with V-gene and J-gene trimming of TCR beta chains, and an independent cohort replicated the association. Because the 87-base-pair reads could not distinguish some IMGT-functional V segments, including TRBV6-2 and TRBV6-3, those segments were excluded. Because HLA typing was missing for some donors at each locus, association tests included only the typed subset. According to the authors, the approach could potentially be generalized to other disease states and immunological phenotypes. In the study, some 160 TCR beta chains were listed as associated with cytomegalovirus. Most TCR sequences were seen in very few donors, while some public TCRs were found in many individuals. In vitro tests confirmed that a few of the cytomegalovirus-associated TCR beta chains recognize cytomegalovirus antigens. In a later genetic analysis, fewer N-insertions in productive TCRs were reported among donors in an Asian-associated ancestry cluster than the approximately 670-donor mean. In an earlier analysis of about 540 of the donors, most TCR beta V segments were observed in productive rearrangements about 87% or about 30% of the time, broadly matching IMGT annotations. A later analysis reported that several top co-occurrence clusters appeared linked to parvovirus B19, influenza, CMV and Epstein-Barr virus. Roughly uniform sequencing depth across donors was assumed in presence/absence analyses, although this assumption may not hold. Cytomegalovirus status was reported to be diagnosed by the classifier with high specificity and sensitivity in both the original and validation cohorts. Specific HLA alleles were associated with 15,000 to 20,000 TCR beta sequences at a false discovery rate of 0.05 in a later analysis. A later analysis found that most CMV-associated TCR beta chains appeared HLA-restricted, with HLA associations seemingly driven largely by CMV exposure. CMV serostatus was the only immune exposure information available for the cohort. The earlier analysis of about 600 of the donors excluded roughly 17 rarely observed V segments, including chromosome 9 orphons, because counts were too low. Linkage disequilibrium might explain the correlated functional status among segregating V segments, but an unknown experimental factor could not be excluded. Only TCR beta chains were sequenced in this cohort, and the absence of alpha or paired-chain data limited detectable features. When HLA alleles, especially DR and DQ, strongly co-occurred, TCR associations were difficult to assign to individual alleles. A further reported finding was that TCR beta sequences accurately predicted the HLA-A and HLA-B alleles for most subjects in the first cohort. The sequencing pipeline was judged likely to have produced a cluster of highly shared sequence variants as a technical artifact. A later analysis found that TCR association rates varied across HLA loci, with DRB1 alleles showing the most associated TCRs and HLA-C alleles the fewest.

A note on this clone: Its cognate antigen has yet to be identified. No per-base quality is available; no much larger clone lies one base away.

Libraries were constructed by the immunoSEQ multiplex PCR assay. For the multiplex PCR, a mixture combining 60 forward primers for TCR Vbeta segments and 13 reverse primers for TCR Jbeta segments was used. Amplification of the CDR3 region of rearranged TCR beta genes was performed with a multiplex PCR assay on genomic DNA. The Illumina HiSeq System was used to sequence the amplified TCR beta libraries as 87-base-pair reads. Per the original workflow: In a later analysis, tens of millions of unique TCR beta chains were counted across the 690 or so repertoires, and approximately 9.9 million of these chains were shared by at least two donors. Raw reads were error-corrected and collapsed into unique sequences with a nearest-neighbor algorithm that merged closely related sequences to remove PCR and sequencing errors. CDR3 sequences were aligned to IMGT reference sequences to assign V, D and J gene segments. Each retained sequence needed at least a six-nucleotide match to both a V gene segment and a J gene segment. A rearrangement counted as productive if the CDR3 had no stop codons and remained in frame with V and J, and every other rearrangement counted as non-productive. CDR3 was defined by IMGT convention, running from the second conserved V-encoded cysteine to the conserved J-encoded phenylalanine. The earlier analysis of more than 450 of the donors excluded sequences that lacked an unambiguous match to a single V gene segment. In an earlier analysis of approximately 550 of the donors, V segments were called functional above 56.7% productive rearrangements and were called segregating when the between-donor standard deviation exceeded 5%. A statistical classification framework was built to diagnose cytomegalovirus status from the catalog of TCR beta chain sequences. In a later analysis, V and J genes were assigned by comparing TCR nucleotide sequences against IMGT/GENE-DB human TR gene sequences. The TCRdist pipeline was used in a later analysis to assign CDR3 sequences and most-parsimonious VDJ recombination scenarios. In a later analysis, each TCR beta chain was defined by its CDR3 amino acid sequence together with its V-gene family, and reads without a unique V-gene family were excluded. As a way to deal with suspected cross-contamination and a sequencing artifact, a later analysis dropped hundreds of nucleotide sequences that were highly shared and had low generation probability. In a later analysis, a clonal expansion index was calculated for each public chain from normalized within-repertoire ranks of inferred template counts. In a later analysis, generation probabilities were computed using a VDJ recombination model fitted to out-of-frame rearrangements, and the results were checked against IGoR. In a later analysis, TCR-TCR, TCR-HLA and TCR-CMV co-occurrence was scored with hypergeometric tests, and a repertoire-size bias correction was applied to TCR pairs. False discovery rates were estimated in a later analysis by permuting HLA or CMV assignments 20 times. In a later analysis, co-occurring TCRs were grouped using DBSCAN, and TCRdist sequence similarity was added for clustering within HLA-allele-positive subsets. For co-occurrence clustering, repertoires with fewer than 30,000 or more than 120,000 public chains were excluded, along with about five repertoires with anomalous nucleotide sharing. This is the immuneACCESS table as TCRdb keeps it, with only in-frame sequences that have V and J called. A part of the clones is gone; compared with another copy, unresolved V genes explain less than half, and the rest is unexplained. The V and J calls and clone size are taken from that table; D and trimming were inferred from the DNA. The sample includes tens of thousands of clones, with 67% observed a single time. Jointly, the top ten make up about 2.1% of the sample.

In total, more than 500 healthy bone marrow donors made up the cohort. At the time of sampling, all cohort members were nominally healthy, though unrecorded immune exposures were likely present. The donor tested CMV seronegative, placing the donor among the 352 seronegative members of the cohort. Each donor provided a peripheral blood sample, and peripheral blood mononuclear cells were used for TCR beta sequencing. Genomic DNA was extracted from the blood cell samples with the Qiagen DNeasy Blood Extraction Kit. The CDR3 has 11 amino acids, counting the end cysteine and phenylalanine. Just CDR3 DNA is preserved here, 33 bases in frame from base 1. Based on the germline V gene (reference sequence), the CDR1 and CDR2 sequences are SEHNR and FQNEAQ. Relative to germline, V is missing 7 bases and J is missing 7 bases, with 3 bases of the junction outside any gene match.

This clonotype originated in a young man in good health and CMV-seronegative. Here the chain combines TRBV7-9 and TRBJ1-1, with TRBD1 identical over 7 junction bases. The sequenced material came from PBMCs. Read as DNA, the sequence is TGTGCCAGCATCAGGGGGTTTGAAGCTTTCTTT. Translated, this gives CASIRGFEAFF.